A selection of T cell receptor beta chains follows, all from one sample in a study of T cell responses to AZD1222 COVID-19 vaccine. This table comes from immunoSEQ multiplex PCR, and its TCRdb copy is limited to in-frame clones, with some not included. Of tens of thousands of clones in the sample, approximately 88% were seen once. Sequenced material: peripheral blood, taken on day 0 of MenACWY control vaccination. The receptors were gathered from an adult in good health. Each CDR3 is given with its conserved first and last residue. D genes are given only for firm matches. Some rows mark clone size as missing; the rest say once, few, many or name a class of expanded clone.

CDR3 protein: CAWTMGSSGNTIYF
CDR3 DNA: TGTGCCTGGACCATGGGTAGCTCTGGAAACACCATATATTTT
D gene: NA
clone size: NA
V gene: TRBV30
J gene: TRBJ1-3

CDR3 protein: CASSDLESSYNSPLHF
CDR3 DNA: TGTGCCAGCAGTGACTTGGAGAGCTCCTATAATTCACCCCTCCACTTT
D gene: NA
clone size: NA
V gene: TRBV6-1
J gene: TRBJ1-6

CDR3 protein: CAISGGGDSTYEQYF
CDR3 DNA: TGTGCCATCAGTGGGGGAGGAGACTCCACCTACGAGCAGTACTTC
D gene: NA
clone size: NA
V gene: TRBV10-3
J gene: TRBJ2-7

CDR3 protein: CASSALTGRTEAFF
CDR3 DNA: TGTGCCAGCAGCGCCTTAACAGGGCGGACTGAAGCTTTCTTT
D gene: NA
clone size: NA
V gene: TRBV5-8
J gene: TRBJ1-1

CDR3 protein: CASSPGGIGNQPQHF
CDR3 DNA: TGTGCCAGCAGCCCTGGGGGGATTGGCAATCAGCCCCAGCATTTT
D gene: NA
clone size: NA
V gene: TRBV7-6
J gene: TRBJ1-5

CDR3 protein: CASSQTPTSTNEKLFF
CDR3 DNA: TGCGCCAGCAGCCAGACTCCGACTTCTACTAATGAAAAACTGTTTTTT
D gene: NA
clone size: NA
V gene: TRBV5-1
J gene: TRBJ1-4

CDR3 protein: CASSRGQGMNF
CDR3 DNA: TGTGCCAGCAGTCGAGGACAGGGTATGAACTTC
D gene: TRBD1
clone size: NA
V gene: TRBV27
J gene: TRBJ2-7

CDR3 protein: CASSQGLATANYGYTF
CDR3 DNA: TGCGCCAGCAGCCAAGGCCTTGCGACGGCCAACTATGGCTACACCTTC
D gene: NA
clone size: NA
V gene: TRBV4-3
J gene: TRBJ1-2

CDR3 protein: CASSRLGGAVDTEAFF
CDR3 DNA: TGTGCCAGCAGCCGCCTAGGCGGAGCGGTGGACACTGAAGCTTTCTTT
D gene: NA
clone size: NA
V gene: TRBV5-8
J gene: TRBJ1-1

CDR3 protein: CAISGTGIYNEQFF
CDR3 DNA: TGTGCCATATCCGGGACAGGGATTTACAATGAGCAGTTCTTC
D gene: TRBD1
clone size: once
V gene: TRBV27
J gene: TRBJ2-1

CDR3 protein: CSASTSVQASNQPQHF
CDR3 DNA: TGCAGTGCTAGTACGTCGGTACAGGCTAGCAATCAGCCCCAGCATTTT
D gene: NA
clone size: NA
V gene: TRBV20-1
J gene: TRBJ1-5

CDR3 protein: CASSYSGADTQYF
CDR3 DNA: TGTGCCAGCAGTTACTCCGGGGCAGATACGCAGTATTTT
D gene: NA
clone size: NA
V gene: TRBV6-2/TRBV6-3
J gene: TRBJ2-3

CDR3 protein: CSVEKGAGETQYF
CDR3 DNA: TGCAGCGTTGAGAAGGGGGCCGGAGAGACCCAGTACTTC
D gene: TRBD1
clone size: NA
V gene: TRBV29-1
J gene: TRBJ2-5

CDR3 protein: CASSQVWVDRGLLSYNSPLHF
CDR3 DNA: TGTGCCAGCAGCCAAGTGTGGGTGGACAGGGGGCTCCTCTCCTATAATTCACCCCTCCACTTT
D gene: TRBD1
clone size: NA
V gene: TRBV14
J gene: TRBJ1-6

CDR3 protein: CASSVFQGASGELFF
CDR3 DNA: TGTGCCAGCAGTGTGTTCCAGGGGGCTTCCGGGGAGCTGTTTTTT
D gene: TRBD1
clone size: NA
V gene: TRBV27
J gene: TRBJ2-2

CDR3 protein: CASSIALNTEAFF
CDR3 DNA: TGTGCCAGTAGTATAGCTCTGAACACTGAAGCTTTCTTT
D gene: NA
clone size: NA
V gene: TRBV19
J gene: TRBJ1-1

CDR3 protein: CASSPGDRLYQETQYF
CDR3 DNA: TGTGCCAGTAGTCCAGGGGACAGGCTGTACCAAGAGACCCAGTACTTC
D gene: TRBD1
clone size: NA
V gene: TRBV19
J gene: TRBJ2-5

CDR3 protein: CSASGAGAANIQYF
CDR3 DNA: TGCAGTGCTAGTGGTGCGGGGGCTGCTAACATTCAGTACTTC
D gene: NA
clone size: NA
V gene: TRBV20-1
J gene: TRBJ2-4

CDR3 protein: CASRAESGATYNEQFF
CDR3 DNA: TGTGCCAGCAGGGCAGAGAGCGGGGCGACCTACAATGAGCAGTTCTTC
D gene: TRBD2
clone size: NA
V gene: TRBV3-1/TRBV3-2
J gene: TRBJ2-1

CDR3 protein: CASSYSHSVAEKLFF
CDR3 DNA: TGTGCCAGCAGTTACTCCCATTCGGTTGCTGAAAAACTGTTTTTT
D gene: NA
clone size: NA
V gene: TRBV6-5
J gene: TRBJ1-4

CDR3 protein: CAWSRAGELFF
CDR3 DNA: TGTGCCTGGAGCAGGGCCGGGGAGCTGTTTTTT
D gene: NA
clone size: NA
V gene: TRBV30
J gene: TRBJ2-2

CDR3 protein: CASSVSGTGNAGELFF
CDR3 DNA: TGTGCCAGCAGCGTTTCCGGGACAGGGAACGCCGGGGAGCTGTTTTTT
D gene: TRBD1
clone size: NA
V gene: TRBV9
J gene: TRBJ2-2

CDR3 protein: CASSPRTHSYNEQFF
CDR3 DNA: TGTGCCAGTAGTCCTCGGACCCACTCCTACAATGAGCAGTTCTTC
D gene: NA
clone size: once
V gene: TRBV19
J gene: TRBJ2-1

CDR3 protein: CASSPKLQQGGYTF
CDR3 DNA: TGTGCCAGCAGCCCAAAGCTACAGCAGGGTGGCTACACCTTC
D gene: NA
clone size: NA
V gene: TRBV9
J gene: TRBJ1-2

CDR3 protein: CASRLSGTTYGYTF
CDR3 DNA: TGTGCCAGCAGGCTAAGCGGGACAACCTATGGCTACACCTTC
D gene: NA
clone size: NA
V gene: TRBV14
J gene: TRBJ1-2

CDR3 protein: CASSLRDRLQETQYF
CDR3 DNA: TGTGCCAGCAGCTTGAGGGACAGACTTCAAGAGACCCAGTACTTC
D gene: TRBD1
clone size: NA
V gene: TRBV5-5
J gene: TRBJ2-5

CDR3 protein: CAWSGAAPEAFF
CDR3 DNA: TGTGCCTGGAGTGGCGCAGCCCCTGAAGCTTTCTTT
D gene: NA
clone size: NA
V gene: TRBV30
J gene: TRBJ1-1

CDR3 protein: CASSSMQGNYGYTF
CDR3 DNA: TGTGCCAGCAGCTCTATGCAGGGGAACTATGGCTACACCTTC
D gene: NA
clone size: NA
V gene: TRBV6-5
J gene: TRBJ1-2

CDR3 protein: CASGAELTNYGYTF
CDR3 DNA: TGTGCCAGCGGAGCGGAGCTTACTAACTATGGCTACACCTTC
D gene: NA
clone size: NA
V gene: TRBV6-5
J gene: TRBJ1-2

CDR3 protein: CSVSQGSYEQYF
CDR3 DNA: TGCAGCGTTTCTCAGGGTTCCTACGAGCAGTACTTC
D gene: NA
clone size: NA
V gene: TRBV29-1
J gene: TRBJ2-7

CDR3 protein: CASSVQGNQPQHF
CDR3 DNA: TGTGCCAGTAGTGTCCAGGGCAATCAGCCCCAGCATTTT
D gene: NA
clone size: NA
V gene: TRBV19
J gene: TRBJ1-5

CDR3 protein: CASSIGEPQHF
CDR3 DNA: TGTGCCAGCAGTATAGGGGAGCCCCAGCATTTT
D gene: NA
clone size: NA
V gene: TRBV6-5
J gene: TRBJ1-5

CDR3 protein: CASSLEGEGRTYEQYF
CDR3 DNA: TGTGCCAGCAGTTTGGAAGGGGAAGGGCGAACCTACGAGCAGTACTTC
D gene: NA
clone size: NA
V gene: TRBV28
J gene: TRBJ2-7

CDR3 protein: CASSHTGGSNEKLFF
CDR3 DNA: TGTGCCAGCAGCCACACAGGGGGAAGTAATGAAAAACTGTTTTTT
D gene: TRBD1
clone size: NA
V gene: TRBV14
J gene: TRBJ1-4

CDR3 protein: CASSGGSNTGELFF
CDR3 DNA: TGTGCCAGCAGCGGTGGCTCGAACACCGGGGAGCTGTTTTTT
D gene: NA
clone size: NA
V gene: TRBV9
J gene: TRBJ2-2

CDR3 protein: CASSPLPPRGGYTF
CDR3 DNA: TGTGCCAGCAGTCCTCTCCCTCCCAGGGGAGGCTACACCTTC
D gene: NA
clone size: NA
V gene: TRBV27
J gene: TRBJ1-2

CDR3 protein: CASSLGNNEQFF
CDR3 DNA: TGTGCCAGCAGTTTGGGTAACAATGAGCAGTTCTTC
D gene: NA
clone size: NA
V gene: TRBV6-5
J gene: TRBJ2-1

CDR3 protein: CASSLQRGRNEKLFF
CDR3 DNA: TGTGCCAGCAGCTTACAGAGGGGGCGAAATGAAAAACTGTTTTTT
D gene: TRBD1
clone size: NA
V gene: TRBV11-2
J gene: TRBJ1-4